This paragraph reports one T cell receptor (beta chain). Its antigen remains unknown. The record originates from a study of shared clonotypes between healthy human individuals. Study summary: The study drew on a couple of women and a few men aged 18 to 49 as donors. Findings and caveats of the study: The sampled material consisted only of blood, and tissue repertoires are likely to differ.

Using immunoSEQ multiplex PCR, the repertoire was profiled, and TCRdb retains in-frame clones only, with some absent. The sample includes roughly 380,000 clones, approximately 96% of them seen just once. From germline, CDR1 is SQVTM and CDR2 ANQGSEA. The CDR3 is 12 amino acids. V shed 7 bases, J shed 0 bases, and the junction held 3 bases outside the gene matches. This chain connects TRBV29-1 to TRBJ2-7; 7 positions agree with TRBD1. Input material: memory CD8+ T cells sorted from blood. Specified subset: CD45RO+ cells pooled with CCR7-negative TemRA cells. This sequence was found in a man younger than 40 in good health. DNA for the CDR3: TGCAGCGCATGGGACAGCTCCTACGAGCAGTACTTC. Translation gives CSAWDSSYEQYF.